Sequencing of this T cell receptor (beta chain) was carried out in a study of shared clonotypes between healthy human individuals. The CDR3 loop spans 14 amino acids. V gave up 5 bases and J gave up 5 bases; unmatched junction bases: 5. Germline lookup yields CDR1 SGHRS and CDR2 YFSETQ. Study conclusions and caveats: Several donors showed sharing of about 4.8% of naive CD4 clonotypes.

The table came from immunoSEQ multiplex PCR; TCRdb's copy has only in-frame clones and leaves some out. This sample has a few hundred thousand clones, with less than 85% found just once. Memory CD4+ cells were the fraction left after CD45RA+ naive selection. Comments on this clone: Its antigen is unknown. This same CDR3 is encoded by further DNA sequences in the sample.

The chain couples TRBV5-1 to TRBJ2-2, with 8 bases aligning to TRBD1. Sequenced input: memory CD4+ T cells sorted from blood. Subset defined: CD45RA-negative fraction. The sequence came from a man aged 25-45 years in good health. The CDR3 loop reads CASRQGARTGELFF. The CDR3 nucleotides read TGCGCCAGCAGGCAGGGGGCGCGTACCGGGGAGCTGTTTTTT.